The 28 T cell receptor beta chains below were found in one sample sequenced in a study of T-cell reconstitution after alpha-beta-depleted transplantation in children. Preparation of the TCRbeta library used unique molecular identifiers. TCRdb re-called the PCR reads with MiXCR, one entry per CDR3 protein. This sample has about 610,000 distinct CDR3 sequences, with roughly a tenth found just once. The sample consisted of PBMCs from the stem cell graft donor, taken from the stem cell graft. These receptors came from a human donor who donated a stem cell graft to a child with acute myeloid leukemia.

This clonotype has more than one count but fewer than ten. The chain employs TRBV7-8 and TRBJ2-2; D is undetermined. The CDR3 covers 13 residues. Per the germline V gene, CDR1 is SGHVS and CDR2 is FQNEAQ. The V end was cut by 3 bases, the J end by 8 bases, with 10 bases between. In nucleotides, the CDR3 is TGTGCCAGCAGCTTCGACCTTCAGGGGGAGCTGTTTTTT. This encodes CASSFDLQGELFF.

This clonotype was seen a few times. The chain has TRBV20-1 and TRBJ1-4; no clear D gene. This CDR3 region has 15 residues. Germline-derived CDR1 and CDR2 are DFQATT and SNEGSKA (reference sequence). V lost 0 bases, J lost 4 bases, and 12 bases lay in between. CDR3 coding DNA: TGCAGTGCTAGAGATATATGGAGGGATAATGAAAAACTGTTTTTT. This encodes CSARDIWRDNEKLFF.

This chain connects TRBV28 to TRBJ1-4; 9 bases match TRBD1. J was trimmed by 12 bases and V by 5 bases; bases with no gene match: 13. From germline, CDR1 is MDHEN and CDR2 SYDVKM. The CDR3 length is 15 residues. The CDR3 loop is CASSKPGQGLRELFF. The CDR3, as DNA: TGTGCCAGCAGTAAACCGGGACAGGGCCTTCGAGAACTGTTTTTT. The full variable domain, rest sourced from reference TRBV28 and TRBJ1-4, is DVKVTQSSRYLVKRTGEKVFLECVQDMDHENMFWYRQDPGLGLRLIYFSYDVKMKEKGDIPEGYSVSREKKERFSLILESASTNQTSMYLCASSKPGQGLRELFFGSGTQLSVL.

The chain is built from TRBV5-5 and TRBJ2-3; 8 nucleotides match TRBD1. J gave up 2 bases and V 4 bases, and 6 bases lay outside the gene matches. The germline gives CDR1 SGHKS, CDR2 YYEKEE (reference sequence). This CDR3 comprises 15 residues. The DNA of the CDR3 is TGTGCCAGCAGCCCCCGGACAGGGACCACAGATACGCAGTATTTT. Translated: CASSPRTGTTDTQYF.

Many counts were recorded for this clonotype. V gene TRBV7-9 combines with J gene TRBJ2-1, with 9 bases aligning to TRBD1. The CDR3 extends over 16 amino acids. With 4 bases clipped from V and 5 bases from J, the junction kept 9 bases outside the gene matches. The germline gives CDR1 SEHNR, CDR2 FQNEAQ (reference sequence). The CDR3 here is CASSSTGTGFHNEQFF. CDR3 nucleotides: TGTGCCAGCAGCTCTACCGGGACAGGGTTCCACAATGAGCAGTTCTTC.

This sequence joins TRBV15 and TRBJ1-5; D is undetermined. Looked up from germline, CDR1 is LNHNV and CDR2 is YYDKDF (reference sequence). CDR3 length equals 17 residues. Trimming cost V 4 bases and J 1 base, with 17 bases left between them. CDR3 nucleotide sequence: TGTGCCACCAGCATCGACGTTCAAGGACCGAGCAATCAGCCCCAGCATTTT. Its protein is CATSIDVQGPSNQPQHF.

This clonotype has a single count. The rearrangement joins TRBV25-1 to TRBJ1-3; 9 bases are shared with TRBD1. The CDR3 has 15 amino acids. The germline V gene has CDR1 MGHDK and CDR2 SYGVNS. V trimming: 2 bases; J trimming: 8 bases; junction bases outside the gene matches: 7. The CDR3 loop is CASSETRDRAYTIYF. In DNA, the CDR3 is TGTGCCAGCAGTGAAACCCGGGACAGGGCGTACACCATATATTTT.

CDR3 sequence (DNA): TGCAGTGCTAGAGTCCCTAGCAACACCGGGGAGCTGTTTTTT. It translates to CSARVPSNTGELFF. The V gene is TRBV20-1, the J gene TRBJ2-2; maybe TRBD2 (5 bases). Germline V lookup: CDR1 DFQATT, CDR2 SNEGSKA (reference sequence). This CDR3 spans 14 amino acids. The V gene lost 1 base and the J gene lost 2 bases, with 8 bases spanning the gap.

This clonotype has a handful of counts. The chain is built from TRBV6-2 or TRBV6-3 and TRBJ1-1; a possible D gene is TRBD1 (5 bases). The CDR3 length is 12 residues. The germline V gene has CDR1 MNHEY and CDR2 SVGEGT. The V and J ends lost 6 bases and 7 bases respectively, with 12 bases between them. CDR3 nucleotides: TGTGCCAGCAGGGGGCTGAGTATTGAAGCTTTCTTT. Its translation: CASRGLSIEAFF.

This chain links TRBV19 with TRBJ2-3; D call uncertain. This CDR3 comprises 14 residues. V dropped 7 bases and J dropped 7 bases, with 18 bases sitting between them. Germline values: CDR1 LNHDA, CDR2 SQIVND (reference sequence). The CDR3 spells CASNPSLTAYTQYF. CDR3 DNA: TGTGCCAGTAACCCGTCCTTAACAGCGTATACGCAGTATTTT.

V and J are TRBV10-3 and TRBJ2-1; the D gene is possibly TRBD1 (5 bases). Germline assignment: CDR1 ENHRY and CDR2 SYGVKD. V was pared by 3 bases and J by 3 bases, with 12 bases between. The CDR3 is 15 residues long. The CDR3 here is CAISDLGVGYNEQFF. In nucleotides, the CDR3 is TGTGCCATCAGTGACCTAGGGGTGGGCTACAATGAGCAGTTCTTC.

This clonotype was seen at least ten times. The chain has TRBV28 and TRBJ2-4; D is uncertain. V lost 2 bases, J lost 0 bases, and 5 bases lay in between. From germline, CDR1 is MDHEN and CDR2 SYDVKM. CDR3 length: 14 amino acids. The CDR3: CASSLTAAKNIQYF. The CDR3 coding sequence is TGTGCCAGCAGTTTAACAGCAGCCAAAAACATTCAGTACTTC. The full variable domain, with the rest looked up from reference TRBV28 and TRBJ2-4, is DVKVTQSSRYLVKRTGEKVFLECVQDMDHENMFWYRQDPGLGLRLIYFSYDVKMKEKGDIPEGYSVSREKKERFSLILESASTNQTSMYLCASSLTAAKNIQYFGAGTRLSVL.

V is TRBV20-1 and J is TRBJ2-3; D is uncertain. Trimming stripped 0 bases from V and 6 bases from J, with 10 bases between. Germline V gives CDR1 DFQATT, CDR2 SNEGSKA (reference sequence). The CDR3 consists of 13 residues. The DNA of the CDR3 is TGCAGTGCTAGAGACCCCCTCGGGGATACGCAGTATTTT. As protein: CSARDPLGDTQYF.

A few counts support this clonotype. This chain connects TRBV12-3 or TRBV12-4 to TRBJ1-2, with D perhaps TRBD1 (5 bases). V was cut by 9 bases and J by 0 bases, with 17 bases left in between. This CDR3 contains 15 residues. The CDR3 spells CASWSTGTANYGYTF. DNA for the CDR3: TGTGCCAGTTGGAGTACCGGGACTGCTAACTATGGCTACACCTTC.

This CDR3 reads CSVEPGTGVAEAFF. The CDR3 DNA sequence: TGCAGCGTTGAACCCGGGACAGGGGTGGCTGAAGCTTTCTTT. The V and J genes are TRBV29-1 and TRBJ1-1; 10 bases align to TRBD1. V trimming: 2 bases; J trimming: 6 bases; junction bases outside the gene matches: 6. Germline CDR1 is SQVTM and CDR2 is ANQGSEA. This CDR3 spans 14 amino acids.

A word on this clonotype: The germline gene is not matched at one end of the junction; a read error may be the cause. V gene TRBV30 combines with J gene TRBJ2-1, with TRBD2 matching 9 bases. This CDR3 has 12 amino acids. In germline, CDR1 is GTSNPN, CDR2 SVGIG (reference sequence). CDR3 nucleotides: TGTGCTTGGACTAGCGTTTACAATGAGCAGTTCTTC. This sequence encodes CAWTSVYNEQFF.

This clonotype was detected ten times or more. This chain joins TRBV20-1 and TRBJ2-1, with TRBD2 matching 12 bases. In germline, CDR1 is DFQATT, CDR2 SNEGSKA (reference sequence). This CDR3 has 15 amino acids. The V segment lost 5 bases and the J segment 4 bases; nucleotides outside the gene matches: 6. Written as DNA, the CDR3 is TGCAGTGCTCAGGGACTAGCGGGTGTTTACAATGAGCAGTTCTTC. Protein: CSAQGLAGVYNEQFF.

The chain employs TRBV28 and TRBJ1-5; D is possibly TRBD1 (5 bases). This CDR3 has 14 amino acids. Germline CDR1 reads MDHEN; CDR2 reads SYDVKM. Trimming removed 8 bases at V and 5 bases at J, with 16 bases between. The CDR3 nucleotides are TGTGCCAGCGGACACCGCCGGGGGGATCAGCCCCAGCATTTT. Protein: CASGHRRGDQPQHF.

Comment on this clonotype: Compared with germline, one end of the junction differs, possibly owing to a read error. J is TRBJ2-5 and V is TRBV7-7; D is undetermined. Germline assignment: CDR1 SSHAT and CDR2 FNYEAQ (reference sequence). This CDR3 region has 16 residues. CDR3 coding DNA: TGTGCTAGCAGTTCCCTTTCCGTCGGGCTCCAAGAGACCCAGTACTTC. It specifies CASSSLSVGLQETQYF.

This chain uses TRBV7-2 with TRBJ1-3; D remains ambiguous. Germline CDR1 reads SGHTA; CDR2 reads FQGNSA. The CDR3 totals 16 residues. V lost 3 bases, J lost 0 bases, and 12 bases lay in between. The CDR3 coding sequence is TGTGCCAGCAGCTTCATGTCCGGGGTCTCTGGAAACACCATATATTTT. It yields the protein CASSFMSGVSGNTIYF. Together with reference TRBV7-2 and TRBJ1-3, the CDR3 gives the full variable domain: GAGVSQSPSNKVTEKGKDVELRCDPISGHTALYWYRQSLGQGLEFLIYFQGNSAPDKSGLPSDRFSAERTGGSVSTLTIQRTQQEDSAVYLCASSFMSGVSGNTIYFGEGSWLTVV.

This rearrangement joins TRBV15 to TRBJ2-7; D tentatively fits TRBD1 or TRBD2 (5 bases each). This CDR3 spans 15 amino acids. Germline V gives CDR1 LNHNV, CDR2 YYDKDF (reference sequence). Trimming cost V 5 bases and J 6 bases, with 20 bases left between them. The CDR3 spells CATSAYRDQGSEQYF. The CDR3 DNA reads TGTGCCACCAGCGCGTACCGGGACCAGGGTTCCGAGCAGTACTTC.

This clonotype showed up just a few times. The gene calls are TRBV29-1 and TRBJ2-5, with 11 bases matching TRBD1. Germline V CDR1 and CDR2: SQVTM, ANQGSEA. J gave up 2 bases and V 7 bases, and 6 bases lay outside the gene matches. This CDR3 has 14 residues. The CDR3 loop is CSEWGTGGQETQYF. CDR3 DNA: TGCAGCGAATGGGGGACAGGGGGGCAAGAGACCCAGTACTTC.

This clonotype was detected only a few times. The CDR3 protein is CASSKGDRERDVLNTEAFF. The CDR3 region has the DNA TGTGCCAGCAGCAAGGGGGACCGGGAGAGAGACGTACTGAACACTGAAGCTTTCTTT. The chain recombines TRBV21-1 with TRBJ1-1; the DNA was not compared with TRBD1, the D call given in the table. TRBV21-1 is flagged as a pseudogene. The CDR3 loop spans 19 amino acids.

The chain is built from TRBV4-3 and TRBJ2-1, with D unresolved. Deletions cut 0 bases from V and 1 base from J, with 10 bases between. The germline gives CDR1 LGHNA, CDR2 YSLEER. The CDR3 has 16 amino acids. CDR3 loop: CASSQDRSSSYNEQFF. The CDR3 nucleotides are TGCGCCAGCAGCCAAGATCGGAGCAGTTCCTACAATGAGCAGTTCTTC.

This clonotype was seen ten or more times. Here the CDR3 DNA reads TGCGCCAGCAGTCTCGACTCGTTGGAACAGATTCAGTACTTC. Translating gives CASSLDSLEQIQYF. The rearrangement joins TRBV5-1 to TRBJ2-4; D is uncertain. The germline gives CDR1 SGHRS, CDR2 YFSETQ. The CDR3 loop spans 14 amino acids. Deletions cut 5 bases from V and 10 bases from J, with 19 bases between.

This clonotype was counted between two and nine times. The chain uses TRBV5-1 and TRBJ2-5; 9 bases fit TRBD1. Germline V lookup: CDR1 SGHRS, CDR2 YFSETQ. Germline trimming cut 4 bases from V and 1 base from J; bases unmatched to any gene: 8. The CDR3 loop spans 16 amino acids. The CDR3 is CASSPGTGRAQETQYF. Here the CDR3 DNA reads TGCGCCAGCAGCCCTGGGACAGGGAGGGCCCAAGAGACCCAGTACTTC.

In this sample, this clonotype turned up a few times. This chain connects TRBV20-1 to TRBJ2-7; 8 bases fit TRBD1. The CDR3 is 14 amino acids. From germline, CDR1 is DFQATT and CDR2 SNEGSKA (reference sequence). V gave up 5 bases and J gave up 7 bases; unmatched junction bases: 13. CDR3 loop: CSADRIGTGQEQYF. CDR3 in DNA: TGCAGTGCTGATCGGATTGGGACAGGTCAAGAGCAGTACTTC.

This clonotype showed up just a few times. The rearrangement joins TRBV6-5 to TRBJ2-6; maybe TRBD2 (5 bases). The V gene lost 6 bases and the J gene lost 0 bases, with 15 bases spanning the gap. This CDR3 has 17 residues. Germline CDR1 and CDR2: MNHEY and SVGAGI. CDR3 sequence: CASSPRGGDSGANVLTF. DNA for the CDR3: TGTGCCAGCAGCCCTCGGGGTGGGGACTCTGGGGCCAACGTCCTGACTTTC.